This T cell receptor beta chain was sequenced during a study of blood T cell repertoires in COVID-19. This clone was found a few times. Profiled with immunoSEQ multiplex PCR; TCRdb holds only in-frame clones, not every one. The data show more than 65,000 clones, roughly 89% seen once. V dropped 3 bases and J dropped 3; count of bases not matched to a gene: 4. Per the germline V gene, CDR1 is KGHSH and CDR2 is LQKENI. The CDR3 spans 15 residues. V usage is TRBV18 and J usage is TRBJ1-4, with 7 bases that match TRBD1. The sequenced sample was peripheral blood. This TCR came from a woman aged 80 or over with active or convalescent COVID-19. CDR3: CASSPGTASNEKLFF. DNA for the CDR3: TGTGCCAGCTCACCGGGGACAGCTTCTAATGAAAAACTGTTTTTT.